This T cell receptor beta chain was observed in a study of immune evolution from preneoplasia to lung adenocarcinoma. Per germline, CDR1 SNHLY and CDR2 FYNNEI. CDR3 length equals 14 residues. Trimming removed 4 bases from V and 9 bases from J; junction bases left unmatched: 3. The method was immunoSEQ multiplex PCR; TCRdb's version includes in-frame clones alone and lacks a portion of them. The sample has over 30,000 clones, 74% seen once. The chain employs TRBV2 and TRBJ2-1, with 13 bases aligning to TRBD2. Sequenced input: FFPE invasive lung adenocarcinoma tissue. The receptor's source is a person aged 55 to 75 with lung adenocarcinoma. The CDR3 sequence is CASSAGTSGTEQFF. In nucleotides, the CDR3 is TGTGCCAGCAGTGCCGGGACTAGCGGGACTGAGCAGTTCTTC.